The rows below give T cell receptor beta chains drawn from one sample of a study of identical twins. Each CDR3 protein is one row after TCRdb ran MiXCR on the 5' RACE reads. Among approximately 700,000 distinct CDR3 sequences listed, around 6.1% were seen once. Sequencing was performed on naive T cells sorted from blood. Source of these receptors: a man aged 18 to 35 in good health. Both conserved end residues are part of each CDR3. A D gene is named only where the DNA matches it firmly. Clone size is stated in some rows and not others, as once, few, many or a class when expanded.

J gene	V gene	clone size	D gene	CDR3 length	CDR3 DNA	CDR3 protein
TRBJ2-1	TRBV10-3	many	-	12	TGTGCCATCAGAGACTTAAACAATGAGCAGTTCTTC	CAIRDLNNEQFF
TRBJ2-1	TRBV20-1	few	TRBD1	16	TGCAGTGCTAGGACAGGGGGGGGGCTTTCCTACAATGAGCAGTTCTTC	CSARTGGGLSYNEQFF
TRBJ1-1	TRBV4-2	many	-	16	TGTGCCAGCAGCCAAGATTTAGGAGGTTCCAACACTGAAGCTTTCTTT	CASSQDLGGSNTEAFF
TRBJ2-3	TRBV19	-	-	14	TGTGCCAGTAGAAGCTGGCTAGGCACAGATACGCAGTATTTT	CASRSWLGTDTQYF
TRBJ2-1	TRBV11-2	many	TRBD2	14	TGTGCCAGCAGCCCCAGGGAGGGCCGGAGTGAGCAGTTCTTC	CASSPREGRSEQFF
TRBJ1-2	TRBV2	-	-	13	TGTGCCAGCGCTCAACAGGGTGCCTATGGCTACACCTTC	CASAQQGAYGYTF
TRBJ2-1	TRBV29-1	many	-	15	TGCAGCGTTGAATGGGTTTTTCCCTCCTACAATGAGCAGTTCTTC	CSVEWVFPSYNEQFF
TRBJ2-2	TRBV5-5	many	TRBD2	16	TGTGCCAGCAGCCTAGCGGGAGGGCGGAACACCGGGGAGCTGTTTTTT	CASSLAGGRNTGELFF
TRBJ2-1	TRBV25-1	-	-	13	TGTGCCACGTATTCTTTCAGCGCCGATGAGCAGTTCTTC	CATYSFSADEQFF
TRBJ2-1	TRBV12-3/TRBV12-4	many	-	15	TGTGCCAGCAGTTTTGTCCCCGTTTCCTACAATGAGCAGTTCTTC	CASSFVPVSYNEQFF
TRBJ2-3	TRBV5-1	many	TRBD2	16	TGCGCCAGCAGCGGAGGACTAGCGGGGACGTTCGATACGCAGTATTTT	CASSGGLAGTFDTQYF
TRBJ1-5	TRBV12-3/TRBV12-4	many	-	14	TGTGCCAGCACCACTGGGCACCTAAATCAGCCCCAGCATTTT	CASTTGHLNQPQHF
TRBJ2-5	TRBV6-6	few	-	13	TGTGCCACCCGGGGGGCGGGAGTCGAGACCCAGTACTTC	CATRGAGVETQYF
TRBJ2-7	TRBV5-1	many	TRBD1	15	TGCGCCAGCAGCTCTTATCCGGGACAGGGGTACGAGCAGTACTTC	CASSSYPGQGYEQYF
TRBJ1-1	TRBV27	many	-	15	TGTGCCAGCAGTTTAGTGGGCCCCGGGAACACTGAAGCTTTCTTT	CASSLVGPGNTEAFF
TRBJ2-7	TRBV3-1	many	TRBD2	17	TGTGCCAGCAGCCGCAAAGGAGGGACTAGCGGAGCCTACGAGCAGTACTTC	CASSRKGGTSGAYEQYF
TRBJ1-2	TRBV10-3	many	-	15	TGTGCCATCAGTGAGTCAAAAGCAACTAACTATGGCTACACCTTC	CAISESKATNYGYTF
TRBJ1-2	TRBV11-2	few	TRBD1	18	TGTGCCAGCAGTCCCACCGGGACAGGACGCGGAGGTGGCTATGGCTACACCTTC	CASSPTGTGRGGGYGYTF
TRBJ1-1	TRBV20-1	few	-	14	TGCAGTGCAGAGGAGGGGGGAGAGGTCACTGAAGCTTTCTTT	CSAEEGGEVTEAFF
TRBJ2-4	TRBV20-1	many	TRBD2	18	TGCAGTGCTAGAGATACTTTCTTGGCTAGCGGAGCGGAAAACATTCAGTACTTC	CSARDTFLASGAENIQYF
TRBJ2-7	TRBV20-1	-	TRBD2	20	TGCAGTGCTAGAGATTATTCGGGGCGGGAGGGCCGGGTTTCCCCTTACGAGCAGTACTTC	CSARDYSGREGRVSPYEQYF
TRBJ2-7	TRBV5-1	few	TRBD2	17	TGCGCCAGCAGCTTGGCGGGGACTAGCGGAGACCTTTTTGAGCAGTACTTC	CASSLAGTSGDLFEQYF
TRBJ1-5	TRBV4-2	-	-	14	TGTGCCAGCAGCCAAGAGGCGGCGGCTCAGCCCCAGCATTTT	CASSQEAAAQPQHF
TRBJ1-1	TRBV7-9	-	-	16	TGTGCCAGCAGCTTAAGGGCCGGGCGTGGGAACACTGAAGCTTTCTTT	CASSLRAGRGNTEAFF
TRBJ2-5	TRBV30	few	-	13	TGTGCCTGGAGTGGTGCTAGCCTAGAGACCCAGTACTTC	CAWSGASLETQYF
TRBJ1-2	TRBV20-1	-	TRBD1	11	TGCAGTGCGCTGACAGGGGGCGGCTACACCTTC	CSALTGGGYTF
TRBJ2-7	TRBV2	-	-	11	TGTGCCAGCACTAGTATCTACGAGCAGTACTTC	CASTSIYEQYF
TRBJ2-1	TRBV6-4	-	-	15	TGTGCCAGCAGTCCGGACTTGTTAAATGGGTATGAGCAGTTCTTC	CASSPDLLNGYEQFF
TRBJ2-3	TRBV4-3	-	TRBD2	18	TGCGCCAGCAGCCGGGGTAGCGGGAGGGCCCTCAGCACAGATACGCAGTATTTT	CASSRGSGRALSTDTQYF
TRBJ2-1	TRBV6-1	-	TRBD2	14	TGTGCCAGCAGCCTAAAGCGGGACTTCAATGAGCAGTTCTTC	CASSLKRDFNEQFF
TRBJ2-1	TRBV10-3	many	TRBD2	13	TGTGCCATCAGTGAGTCCACTAGCGATGAGCAGTTCTTC	CAISESTSDEQFF
TRBJ2-1	TRBV20-1	many	-	14	TGCAGTGCTAGAGATATGGCAGGGTACCATGAGCAGTTCTTC	CSARDMAGYHEQFF
TRBJ2-3	TRBV20-1	many	-	16	TGCAGTGCTAGAGTTTTATCAACAGGGAGCACAGATACGCAGTATTTT	CSARVLSTGSTDTQYF
TRBJ2-6	TRBV12-3/TRBV12-4	-	TRBD1	17	TGTGCCAGCAGACACCGGGACAGGGGATCGGGGGCCAACGTCCTGACTTTC	CASRHRDRGSGANVLTF
TRBJ2-7	TRBV12-3/TRBV12-4	many	-	13	TGTGCCAGCAGTTTCTTGGAGACCTACGAGCAGTACTTC	CASSFLETYEQYF
TRBJ1-1	TRBV12-3/TRBV12-4	many	-	12	TGTGCCAGCAGTCCCTCGCGACAAGAAGCTTTCTTT	CASSPSRQEAFF
TRBJ2-5	TRBV6-2/TRBV6-3	few	-	17	TGTGCCAGCAGTTACTCTTACAGCGAAGCTTTCCAAGAGACCCAGTACTTC	CASSYSYSEAFQETQYF
TRBJ2-1	TRBV4-2	-	TRBD2	17	TGTGCCAGCAGCCAAGGGTCACTAGCGACTTCCTACAATGAGCAGTTCTTC	CASSQGSLATSYNEQFF
TRBJ2-5	TRBV13	many	TRBD2	16	TGTGCCAGCAGCTTACTTTTGGGGGAGCGGGGAGAGACCCAGTACTTC	CASSLLLGERGETQYF
TRBJ2-5	TRBV7-2	few	TRBD1	14	TGTGCCAGCAGCTTCTCAGACAGGGAAGAGACCCAGTACTTC	CASSFSDREETQYF
TRBJ2-3	TRBV14	few	TRBD2	16	TGTGCCAGCAGCCAAGAGATCGGGAGGGTCACAGATACGCAGTATTTT	CASSQEIGRVTDTQYF
TRBJ2-1	TRBV3-1	few	TRBD2	14	TGTGCCAGCAGCCTGGGGGGGGGATCGAATGAGCAGTTCTTC	CASSLGGGSNEQFF
TRBJ1-2	TRBV4-3	many	-	13	TGCGCCAGCAGCCAAGTCGGGGGAAATGGCTACACCTTC	CASSQVGGNGYTF
TRBJ1-2	TRBV28	few	-	13	TGTGCCAGCAGTTGGGCTCTTGCAAATGGCTACACCTTC	CASSWALANGYTF
TRBJ2-5	TRBV20-1	many	TRBD1	14	TGCAGTGCTAGCCAGGGACAGGGGCGAGAGACCCAGTACTTC	CSASQGQGRETQYF
TRBJ2-7	TRBV28	few	-	13	TGTGCCACCAGCCAAGACGGGAGCCACGAGCAGTACTTC	CATSQDGSHEQYF
TRBJ1-5	TRBV28	-	-	16	TGTGCCAGCAGTCCCCCGGAGGTGGGACGGAATCAGCCCCAGCATTTT	CASSPPEVGRNQPQHF
TRBJ2-7	TRBV5-6	many	-	14	TGTGCCAGCAGCTGGGGCCCAAACCAATACGAGCAGTACTTC	CASSWGPNQYEQYF
TRBJ2-7	TRBV12-3/TRBV12-4	many	TRBD2	13	TGTGCCAGCAGTCCTGGACTAGTCTACGAGCAGTACTTC	CASSPGLVYEQYF
TRBJ2-3	TRBV6-1	many	TRBD1	16	TGTGCCAGCAGCTCTAGGGGGACAGGGGCGTCCGATACGCAGTATTTT	CASSSRGTGASDTQYF